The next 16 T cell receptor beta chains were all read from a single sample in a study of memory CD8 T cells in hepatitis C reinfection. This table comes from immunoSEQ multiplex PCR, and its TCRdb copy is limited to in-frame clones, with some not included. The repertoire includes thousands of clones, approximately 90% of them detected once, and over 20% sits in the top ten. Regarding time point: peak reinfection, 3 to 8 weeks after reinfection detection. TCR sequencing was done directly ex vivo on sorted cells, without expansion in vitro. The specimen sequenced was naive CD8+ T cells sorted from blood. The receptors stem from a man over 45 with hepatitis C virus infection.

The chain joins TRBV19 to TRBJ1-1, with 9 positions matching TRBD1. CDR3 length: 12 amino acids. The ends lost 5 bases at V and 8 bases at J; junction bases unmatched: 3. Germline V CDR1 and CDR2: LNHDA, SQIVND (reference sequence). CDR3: CASSATGGEAFF. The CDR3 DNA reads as TGTGCCAGTAGTGCGACAGGGGGGGAAGCTTTCTTT.

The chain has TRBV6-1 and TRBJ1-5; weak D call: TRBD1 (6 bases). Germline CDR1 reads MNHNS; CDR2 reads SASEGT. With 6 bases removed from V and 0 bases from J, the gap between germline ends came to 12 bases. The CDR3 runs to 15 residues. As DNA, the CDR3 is TGTGCCAGCAGGGACAGTCGATTTAGCAATCAGCCCCAGCATTTT. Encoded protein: CASRDSRFSNQPQHF.

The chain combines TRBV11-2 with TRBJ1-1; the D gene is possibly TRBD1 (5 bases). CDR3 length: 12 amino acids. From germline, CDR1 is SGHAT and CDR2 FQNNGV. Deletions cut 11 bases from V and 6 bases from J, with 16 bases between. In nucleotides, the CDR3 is TGTGCCTCCGGGGGGAGCCCGTCTGAAGCTTTCTTT. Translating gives CASGGSPSEAFF.

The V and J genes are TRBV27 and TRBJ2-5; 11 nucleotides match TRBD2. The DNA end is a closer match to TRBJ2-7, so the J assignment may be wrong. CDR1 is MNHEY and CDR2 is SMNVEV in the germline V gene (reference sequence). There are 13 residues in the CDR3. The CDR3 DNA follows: TGTGCCAGCACCCTAGCGGGAGGCGACGAGCAGTACTTC. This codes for CASTLAGGDEQYF.

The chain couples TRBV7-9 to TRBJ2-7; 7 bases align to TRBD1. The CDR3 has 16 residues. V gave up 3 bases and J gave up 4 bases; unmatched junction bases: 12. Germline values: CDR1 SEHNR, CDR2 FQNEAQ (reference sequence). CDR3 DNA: TGTGCCAGCAGCTTTTCCCCCGGGACAGAACCTTACGAGCAGTACTTC. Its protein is CASSFSPGTEPYEQYF.

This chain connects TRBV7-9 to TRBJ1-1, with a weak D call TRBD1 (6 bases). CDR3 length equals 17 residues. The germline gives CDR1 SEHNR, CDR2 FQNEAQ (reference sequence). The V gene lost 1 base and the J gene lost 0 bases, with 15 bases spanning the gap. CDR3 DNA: TGTGCCAGCAGCTTAGGGTTCGGGGGGCGGGTGAACACTGAAGCTTTCTTT. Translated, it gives CASSLGFGGRVNTEAFF.

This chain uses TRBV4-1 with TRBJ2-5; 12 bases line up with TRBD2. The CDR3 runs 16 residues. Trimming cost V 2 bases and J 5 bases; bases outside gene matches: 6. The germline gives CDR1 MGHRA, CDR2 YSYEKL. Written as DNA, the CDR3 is TGCGCCAGCAGCCAAAGAGCTAGCGGGGGGGGTGAGACCCAGTACTTC. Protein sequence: CASSQRASGGGETQYF.

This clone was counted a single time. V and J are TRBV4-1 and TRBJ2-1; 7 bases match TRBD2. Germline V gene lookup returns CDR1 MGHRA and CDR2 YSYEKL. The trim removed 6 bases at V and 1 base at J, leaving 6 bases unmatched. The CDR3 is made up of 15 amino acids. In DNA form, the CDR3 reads TGCGCCAGCAGACTCACAGCGGGATCCTACAATGAGCAGTTCTTC. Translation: CASRLTAGSYNEQFF.

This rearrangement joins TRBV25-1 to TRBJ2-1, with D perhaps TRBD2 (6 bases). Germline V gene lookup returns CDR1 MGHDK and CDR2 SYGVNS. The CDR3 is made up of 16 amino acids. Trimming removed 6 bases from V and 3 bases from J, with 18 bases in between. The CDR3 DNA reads TGTGCCAGCAGCGTCGGGACTTTCCTTGACTACAATGAGCAGTTCTTC. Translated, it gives CASSVGTFLDYNEQFF.

The chain's CDR3 is CASRLPDRASYEQYF. For the CDR3, the DNA is TGTGCCAGCAGACTACCTGACAGGGCCTCCTACGAGCAGTACTTC. V is TRBV28 and J is TRBJ2-7, with 7 bases aligning to TRBD1. The J segment lost 0 bases and the V segment lost 6 bases, leaving 8 bases of the junction unmatched. The CDR3 sequence is 15 residues long. From germline, CDR1 is MDHEN and CDR2 SYDVKM.

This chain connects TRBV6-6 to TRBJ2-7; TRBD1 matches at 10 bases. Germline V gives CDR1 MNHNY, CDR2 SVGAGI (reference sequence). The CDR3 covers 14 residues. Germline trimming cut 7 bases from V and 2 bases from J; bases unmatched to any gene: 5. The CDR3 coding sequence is TGTGCCAGCACGCTAGGGACAGGGGCCTACGAGCAGTACTTC. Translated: CASTLGTGAYEQYF.

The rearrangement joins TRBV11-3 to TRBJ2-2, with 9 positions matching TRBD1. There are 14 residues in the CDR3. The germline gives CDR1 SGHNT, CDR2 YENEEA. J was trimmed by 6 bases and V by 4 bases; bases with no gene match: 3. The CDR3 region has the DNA TGTGCCAGCAGCTACCGACAGGGGGCCGGGGAGCTGTTTTTT. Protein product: CASSYRQGAGELFF. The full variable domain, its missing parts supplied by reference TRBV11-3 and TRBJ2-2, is EAGVVQSPRYKIIEKKQPVAFWCNPISGHNTLYWYLQNLGQGPELLIRYENEEAVDDSQLPKDRFSAERLKGVDSTLKIQPAELGDSAVYLCASSYRQGAGELFFGEGSRLTVL.

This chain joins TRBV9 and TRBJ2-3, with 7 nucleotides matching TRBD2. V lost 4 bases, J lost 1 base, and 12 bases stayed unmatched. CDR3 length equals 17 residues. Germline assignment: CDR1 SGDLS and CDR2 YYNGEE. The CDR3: CASSTGTTPWGTDTQYF. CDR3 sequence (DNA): TGTGCCAGCAGCACCGGGACTACCCCTTGGGGCACAGATACGCAGTATTTT.

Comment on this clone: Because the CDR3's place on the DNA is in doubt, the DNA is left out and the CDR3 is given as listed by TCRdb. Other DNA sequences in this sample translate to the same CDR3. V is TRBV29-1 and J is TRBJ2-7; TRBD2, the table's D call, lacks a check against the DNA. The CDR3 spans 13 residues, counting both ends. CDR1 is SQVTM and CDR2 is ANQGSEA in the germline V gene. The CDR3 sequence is CSVGGGSIGEQYF.

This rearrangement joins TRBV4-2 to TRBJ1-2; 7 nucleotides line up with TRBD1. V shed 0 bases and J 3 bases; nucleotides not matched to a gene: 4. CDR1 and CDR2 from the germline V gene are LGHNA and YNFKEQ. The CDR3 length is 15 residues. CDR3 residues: CASSQEEGADYGYTF. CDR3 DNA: TGTGCCAGCAGCCAAGAGGAGGGGGCAGACTATGGCTACACCTTC.

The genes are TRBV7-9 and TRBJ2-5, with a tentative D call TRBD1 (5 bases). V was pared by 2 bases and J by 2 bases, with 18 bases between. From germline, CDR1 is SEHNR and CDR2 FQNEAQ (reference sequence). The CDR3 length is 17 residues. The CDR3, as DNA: TGTGCCAGCAGCTTATTAGAGGCAGGGCGCTTACAAGAGACCCAGTACTTC. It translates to CASSLLEAGRLQETQYF.